The TCR beta chain described here comes from a study of blood T cell repertoires in COVID-19. Study background: Italy, Spain and the United States were the sources of the convalescent and acute COVID-19 samples. T cells, B-cell-depleted T cells, or PBMCs provided the cDNA or gDNA that served as material.

A Seattle source enrolled patients during active infection and followed them longitudinally. This clone was seen just once. Germline assignment: CDR1 SGHRS and CDR2 YFSETQ. The germline V and J ends were trimmed by 4 bases and 4 bases, with 18 bases remaining between them. The CDR3 totals 15 residues. Source study methods: Reference gene primers were amplified, and this amplification served to estimate nucleated cell counts. Some clones are missing from TCRdb's copy, which holds only in-frame ones; the method was immunoSEQ multiplex PCR. From that table come the V and J calls and clone size; the DNA was used to work out D and trimming. The sample yields around 140,000 clones, roughly 90% seen once.

The specimen was peripheral blood. The TCR was taken from a human donor with COVID-19, enrolled during active disease. The donor label of this sample is uncertain. The chain employs TRBV5-1 and TRBJ2-7; D perhaps matches TRBD2 (5 bases). The CDR3 spells CASSPPGREPYEQYF. CDR3 nucleotides: TGCGCCAGCAGCCCACCTGGTAGGGAGCCTTACGAGCAGTACTTC.